This T cell receptor (beta chain) was profiled in a study of blood T cell repertoires in COVID-19. The overall study: Specimens from acute and convalescent COVID-19 originated in the United States, Italy and Spain. PBMCs, B-cell-depleted T cells, or T cells were the source of the cDNA or gDNA that made up the material.

Trimming removed 6 bases at V and 4 bases at J, with 13 bases between. CDR3 length: 14 amino acids. The germline V gene encodes CDR1 LNHDA and CDR2 SQIVND (reference sequence). Study processing details: Estimation of nucleated cell counts was performed using reference gene primer amplification. Sequencing was performed with immunoSEQ multiplex PCR; in TCRdb, only in-frame clones are kept and a portion is missing. Clone size and the V and J calls come from that table; the DNA yielded D and trimming. In the table there are 250,000 or so clones, 80% to 85% of which are singletons. This chain connects TRBV19 to TRBJ2-1, with D maybe TRBD1 (6 bases). Source material: peripheral blood. This sequence originates from a woman aged 40 to 50 who had recovered from COVID-19. CDR3 sequence reads: CASSGRGPYNEQFF. The CDR3 DNA sequence: TGTGCCAGTAGCGGCAGGGGACCTTACAATGAGCAGTTCTTC.